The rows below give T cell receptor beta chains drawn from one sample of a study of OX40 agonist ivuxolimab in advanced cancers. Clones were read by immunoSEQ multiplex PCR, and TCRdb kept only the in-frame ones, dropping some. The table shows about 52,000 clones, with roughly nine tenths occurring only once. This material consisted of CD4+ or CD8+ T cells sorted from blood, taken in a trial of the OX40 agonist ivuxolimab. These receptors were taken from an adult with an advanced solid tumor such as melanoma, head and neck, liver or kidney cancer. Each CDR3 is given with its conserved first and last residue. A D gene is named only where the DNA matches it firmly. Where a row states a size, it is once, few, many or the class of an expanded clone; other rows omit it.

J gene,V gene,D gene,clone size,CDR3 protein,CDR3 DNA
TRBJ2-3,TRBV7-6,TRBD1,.,CASSPGAPGTGRGDTQYF,TGTGCCAGCAGCCCAGGGGCCCCCGGGACAGGGAGAGGAGATACGCAGTATTTT
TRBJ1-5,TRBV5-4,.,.,CASSLAGQPQHF,TGTGCCAGCAGCTTGGCGGGCCAGCCCCAGCATTTT
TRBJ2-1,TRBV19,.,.,CASSEAGPSSYNEQFF,TGTGCCAGTAGTGAGGCGGGGCCTAGCTCCTACAATGAGCAGTTCTTC
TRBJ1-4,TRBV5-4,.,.,CASSFFMGDEKLFF,TGTGCCAGCAGCTTTTTCATGGGGGATGAAAAACTGTTTTTT
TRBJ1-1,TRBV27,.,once,CASSLYGVGRNTEAFF,TGTGCCAGCAGTTTATACGGGGTCGGCAGGAACACTGAAGCTTTCTTT
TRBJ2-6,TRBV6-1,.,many,CASSEDTGSGANVLTF,TGTGCCAGCAGTGAAGATACAGGCTCTGGGGCCAACGTCCTGACTTTC
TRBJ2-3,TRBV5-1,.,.,CASSLLLATDTQYF,TGCGCCAGCAGCTTGCTCCTAGCTACAGATACGCAGTATTTT
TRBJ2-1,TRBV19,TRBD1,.,CASSINPGTGGADEQFF,TGTGCCAGTAGTATCAATCCTGGGACAGGGGGCGCGGATGAGCAGTTCTTC
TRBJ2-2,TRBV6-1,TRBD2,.,CASSSSGEGGELFF,TGTGCCAGCAGTTCTAGCGGGGAAGGCGGGGAGCTGTTTTTT
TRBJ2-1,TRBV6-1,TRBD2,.,CASSEGLAGLYNEQFF,TGTGCCAGCAGTGAAGGACTAGCGGGGCTGTACAATGAGCAGTTCTTC
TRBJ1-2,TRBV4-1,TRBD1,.,CASSQSQGANYGYTF,TGCGCCAGCAGCCAATCCCAGGGGGCAAACTATGGCTACACCTTC
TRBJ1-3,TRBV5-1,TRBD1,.,CASSLGWTGRSGNTIYF,TGCGCCAGCAGCTTGGGCTGGACAGGGAGATCTGGAAACACCATATATTTT
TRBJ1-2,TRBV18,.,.,CASSPRDTNSYGYTF,TGTGCCAGCTCACCGAGGGACACAAATTCCTATGGCTACACCTTC
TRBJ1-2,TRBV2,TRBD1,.,CASSEAGLGTALNYGYTF,TGTGCCAGCAGTGAAGCCGGACTAGGGACAGCTCTTAACTATGGCTACACCTTC
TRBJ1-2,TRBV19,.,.,CASSDDLEGGYYGYTF,TGTGCCAGTAGTGACGACCTAGAGGGGGGATACTATGGCTACACCTTC
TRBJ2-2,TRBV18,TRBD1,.,CASSPPDRVGTGELFF,TGTGCCAGCTCACCTCCGGACAGGGTGGGCACCGGGGAGCTGTTTTTT
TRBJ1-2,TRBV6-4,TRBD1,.,CASSDSYRGNGYTF,TGTGCCAGCAGTGACTCGTACAGGGGCAATGGCTACACCTTC
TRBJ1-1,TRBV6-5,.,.,CASSYSWSYEAFF,TGTGCCAGCAGTTACTCGTGGTCCTATGAAGCTTTCTTT
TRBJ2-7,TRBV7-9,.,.,CASSPGEAPQGEQYF,TGTGCCAGCAGCCCCGGTGAAGCCCCTCAGGGCGAGCAGTACTTC
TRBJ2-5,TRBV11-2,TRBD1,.,CASSSPSTGKETQYF,TGTGCCAGCAGCAGCCCATCGACAGGGAAAGAGACCCAGTACTTC
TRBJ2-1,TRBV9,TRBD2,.,CASSDPLRLAGSNEQFF,TGTGCCAGCAGCGATCCGTTGCGACTAGCGGGGTCGAATGAGCAGTTCTTC
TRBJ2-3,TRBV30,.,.,CAWSVGQVATDTQYF,TGTGCCTGGAGTGTAGGGCAGGTCGCCACAGATACGCAGTATTTT
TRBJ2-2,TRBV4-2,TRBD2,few,CASSQEGLDTGELFF,TGTGCCAGCAGCCAAGAGGGACTAGACACCGGGGAGCTGTTTTTT
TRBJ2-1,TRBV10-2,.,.,CASTGSSYNEQFF,TGCGCCAGCACCGGGAGCTCCTACAATGAGCAGTTCTTC
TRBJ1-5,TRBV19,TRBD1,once,CASSTGTGERQPQHF,TGTGCCAGTAGTACCGGGACAGGGGAACGTCAGCCCCAGCATTTT
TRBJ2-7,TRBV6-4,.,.,CARLNRANSYEQYF,TGTGCCAGGCTGAACAGGGCCAACTCCTACGAGCAGTACTTC